This T cell receptor beta chain was captured in a study of OX40 agonist ivuxolimab in advanced cancers. Background on the study: The dose-escalation cohort was approximately 81% male, with a mean age of around 60 years, ranging roughly 23 to 85.

This CDR3 is 14 amino acids long. Trimming stripped 11 bases from V and 3 bases from J, with 18 bases between. CDR1 and CDR2 (germline): ENHRY, SYGVKD. Measured with immunoSEQ multiplex PCR; TCRdb has only the in-frame clones, and not every one. The table records under 30,000 clones, around 85% of them present only once. The sequence derives from an adult with an advanced solid tumor such as melanoma, head and neck, liver or kidney cancer. Source: CD4+ or CD8+ T cells sorted from blood, taken in a trial of the OX40 agonist ivuxolimab. The chain joins TRBV10-3 to TRBJ2-3; D perhaps matches TRBD2 (6 bases). For the CDR3, the DNA is TGTGCCTCGACGGCGGGGAAGAGTACAGATACGCAGTATTTT. It specifies CASTAGKSTDTQYF.